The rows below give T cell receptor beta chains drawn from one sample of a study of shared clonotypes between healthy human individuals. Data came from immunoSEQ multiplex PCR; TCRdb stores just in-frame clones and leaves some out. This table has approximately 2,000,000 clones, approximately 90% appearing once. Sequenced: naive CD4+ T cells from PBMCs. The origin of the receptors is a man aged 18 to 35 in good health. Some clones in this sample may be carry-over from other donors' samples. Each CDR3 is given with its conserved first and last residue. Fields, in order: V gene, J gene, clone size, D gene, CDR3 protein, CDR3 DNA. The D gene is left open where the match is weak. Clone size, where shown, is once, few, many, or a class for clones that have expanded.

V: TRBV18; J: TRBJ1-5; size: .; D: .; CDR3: CASSPSYFGNQPQHF; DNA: TGTGCCAGCTCACCATCGTATTTCGGCAATCAGCCCCAGCATTTT
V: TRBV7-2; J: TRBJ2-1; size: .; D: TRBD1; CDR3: CASSLQGDAYNEQFF; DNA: TGTGCCAGCAGCCTACAGGGGGACGCCTACAATGAGCAGTTCTTC
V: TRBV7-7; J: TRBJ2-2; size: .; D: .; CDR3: CASSLQAGANTGELFF; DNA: TGTGCCAGCAGCCTACAGGCAGGGGCTAACACCGGGGAGCTGTTTTTT
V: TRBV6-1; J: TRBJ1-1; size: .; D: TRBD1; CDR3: CASSPGTDLTEAFF; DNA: TGTGCCAGCAGTCCTGGGACAGATCTAACTGAAGCTTTCTTT
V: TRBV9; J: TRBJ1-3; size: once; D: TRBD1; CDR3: CASSETDRVSYRPGNTIYF; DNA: TGTGCCAGCAGCGAGACTGACAGGGTAAGTTATCGCCCTGGAAACACCATATATTTT
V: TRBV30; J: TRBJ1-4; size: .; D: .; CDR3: CAWSWKEKLFF; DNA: TGTGCCTGGAGCTGGAAAGAAAAACTGTTTTTT
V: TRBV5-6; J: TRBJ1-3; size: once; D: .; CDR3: CASSLGQAISGNTIYF; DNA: TGTGCCAGCAGCTTGGGTCAGGCAATCTCTGGAAACACCATATATTTT
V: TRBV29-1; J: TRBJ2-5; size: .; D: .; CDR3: CSVEAKYQETQYF; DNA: TGCAGCGTTGAAGCTAAGTACCAAGAGACCCAGTACTTC
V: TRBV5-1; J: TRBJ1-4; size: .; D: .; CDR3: CASTFLGTTNEKLFF; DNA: TGCGCCAGCACCTTCCTGGGAACAACTAATGAAAAACTGTTTTTT
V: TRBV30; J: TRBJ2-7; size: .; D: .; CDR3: CAWSVDSHSYEQYF; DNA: TGTGCCTGGAGTGTAGACAGTCATTCCTACGAGCAGTACTTC
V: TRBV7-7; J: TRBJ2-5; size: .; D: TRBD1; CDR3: CASSLETGKETQYF; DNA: TGTGCCAGCAGCTTAGAGACAGGGAAAGAGACCCAGTACTTC
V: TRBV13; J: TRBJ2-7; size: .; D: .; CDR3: CASSLVSGSFYEQYF; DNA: TGTGCCAGCAGCTTAGTGTCGGGGAGTTTCTACGAGCAGTACTTC
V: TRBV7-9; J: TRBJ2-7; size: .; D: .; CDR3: CASSLDRGWNYEQYF; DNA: TGTGCCAGCAGCTTAGATCGGGGTTGGAACTACGAGCAGTACTTC
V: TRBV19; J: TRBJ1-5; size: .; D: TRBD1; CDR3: CASSMGQFNQPQHF; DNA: TGTGCCAGTAGTATGGGACAGTTTAATCAGCCCCAGCATTTT
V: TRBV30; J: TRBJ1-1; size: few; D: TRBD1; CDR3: CAWGKQGVNTEAFF; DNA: TGTGCCTGGGGAAAACAGGGGGTGAACACTGAAGCTTTCTTT
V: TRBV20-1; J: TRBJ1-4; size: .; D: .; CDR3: CSASRDEKLFF; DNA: TGCAGTGCTAGCCGGGATGAAAAACTGTTTTTT
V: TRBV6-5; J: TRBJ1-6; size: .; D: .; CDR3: CASREENSPLHF; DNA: TGTGCCAGCAGGGAGGAGAATTCACCCCTCCACTTT
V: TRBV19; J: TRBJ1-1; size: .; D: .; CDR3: CASSMGPLRRDTEAFF; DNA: TGTGCCAGTAGTATGGGGCCCTTAAGGCGGGACACTGAAGCTTTCTTT
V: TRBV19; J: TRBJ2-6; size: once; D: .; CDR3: CASSISRSKERGANVLTF; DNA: TGTGCCAGTAGTATAAGCAGGTCAAAGGAACGTGGGGCCAACGTCCTGACTTTC
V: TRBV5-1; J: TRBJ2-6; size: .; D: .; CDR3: CASSIRDKERPLTF; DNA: TGCGCCAGCAGCATACGGGACAAAGAAAGACCTCTGACTTTC
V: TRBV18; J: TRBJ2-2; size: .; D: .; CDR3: CASSPPKPLRELFF; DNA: TGTGCCAGCTCACCACCAAAGCCCCTACGGGAGCTGTTTTTT
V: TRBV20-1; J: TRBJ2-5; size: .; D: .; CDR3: CSARKGETQYF; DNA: TGCAGTGCTAGAAAGGGAGAGACCCAGTACTTC
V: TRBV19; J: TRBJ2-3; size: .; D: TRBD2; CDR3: CASGSLAGWADTQYF; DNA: TGTGCCAGTGGATCACTAGCGGGATGGGCCGATACGCAGTATTTT
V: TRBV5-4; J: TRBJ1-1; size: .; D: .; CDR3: CASSLVVENTEAFF; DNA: TGTGCCAGCAGCTTGGTTGTCGAGAACACTGAAGCTTTCTTT
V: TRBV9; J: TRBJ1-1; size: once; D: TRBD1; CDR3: CASSVGQGSTEAFF; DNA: TGTGCCAGCAGCGTGGGACAGGGTAGCACTGAAGCTTTCTTT
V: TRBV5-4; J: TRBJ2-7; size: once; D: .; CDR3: CASSLAGRGPSYEQYF; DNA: TGTGCCAGCAGCTTGGCCGGTCGGGGGCCCTCCTACGAGCAGTACTTC
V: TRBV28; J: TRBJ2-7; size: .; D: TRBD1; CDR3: CASTRDRGLYRYEQYF; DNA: TGTGCCAGCACAAGGGACAGGGGGCTGTACAGATACGAGCAGTACTTC
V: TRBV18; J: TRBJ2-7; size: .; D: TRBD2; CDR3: CASSHTRGGNYEQYF; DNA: TGTGCCAGCTCACACACGCGGGGAGGGAACTACGAGCAGTACTTC
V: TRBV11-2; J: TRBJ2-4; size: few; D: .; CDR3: CASSAGQIAKNIQYF; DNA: TGTGCCAGCAGCGCGGGACAGATAGCCAAAAACATTCAGTACTTC
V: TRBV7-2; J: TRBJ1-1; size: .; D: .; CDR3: CASSPMSEAFF; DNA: TGTGCCAGCAGCCCCATGTCTGAAGCTTTCTTT
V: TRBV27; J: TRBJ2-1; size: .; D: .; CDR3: CASSKEGFYNEQFF; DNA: TGTGCCAGCTCAAAGGAGGGGTTCTACAATGAGCAGTTCTTC
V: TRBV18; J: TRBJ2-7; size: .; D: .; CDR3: CASSPSSGSGLEQYF; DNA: TGTGCCAGCTCACCAAGTTCGGGCAGCGGGCTCGAGCAGTACTTC
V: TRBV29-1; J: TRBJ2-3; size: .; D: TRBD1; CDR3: CSLKDRGGTDTQYF; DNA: TGCAGCTTAAAGGACAGGGGTGGCACAGATACGCAGTATTTT
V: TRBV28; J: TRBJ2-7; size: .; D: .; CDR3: CASRHYMQHSYEQYF; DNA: TGTGCCAGCAGACATTACATGCAACACTCCTACGAGCAGTACTTC
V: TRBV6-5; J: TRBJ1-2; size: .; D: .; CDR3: CASSYSGTANYGYTF; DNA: TGTGCCAGCAGTTACTCTGGGACGGCCAACTATGGCTACACCTTC
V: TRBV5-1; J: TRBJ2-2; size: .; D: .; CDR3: CASSPGLPTGELFF; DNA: TGCGCCAGCAGCCCAGGACTACCCACCGGGGAGCTGTTTTTT
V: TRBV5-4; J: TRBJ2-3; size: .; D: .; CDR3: CASSLEDTQYF; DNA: TGTGCCAGCAGCTTGGAAGATACGCAGTATTTT
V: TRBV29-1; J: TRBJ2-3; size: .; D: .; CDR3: CSKSTGTDTQYF; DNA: TGCAGCAAATCGACGGGGACAGATACGCAGTATTTT
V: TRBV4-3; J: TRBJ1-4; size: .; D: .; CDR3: CASSHHPGRWANEKLFF; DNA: TGCGCCAGCAGCCACCACCCGGGTCGGTGGGCTAATGAAAAACTGTTTTTT
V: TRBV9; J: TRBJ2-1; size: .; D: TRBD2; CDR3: CASSAQPGLAIYNEQFF; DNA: TGTGCCAGCAGCGCCCAGCCGGGACTAGCGATATACAATGAGCAGTTCTTC
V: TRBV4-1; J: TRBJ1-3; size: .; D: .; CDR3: CASSQDQFTRAGNTIYF; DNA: TGCGCCAGCAGCCAAGATCAGTTCACTCGCGCTGGAAACACCATATATTTT
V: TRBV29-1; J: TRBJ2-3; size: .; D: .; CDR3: CSARDGTDTQYF; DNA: TGCTCGGCTAGAGACGGCACAGATACGCAGTATTTT
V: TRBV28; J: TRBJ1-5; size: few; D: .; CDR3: CASSLALGDQPQHF; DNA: TGTGCCAGCAGTTTGGCATTGGGGGATCAGCCCCAGCATTTT
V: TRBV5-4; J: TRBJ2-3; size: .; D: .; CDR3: CAISKRDTQYF; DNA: TGTGCCATTTCGAAGCGGGATACGCAGTATTTT